Presented here are 20 T cell receptor beta chains from one specimen sequenced in a study of T cells expressing NK-cell markers. TCRdb reprocessed the 5' RACE reads and keeps a single row for each CDR3 protein, giving no DNA. The listing records 200,000 to 300,000 distinct CDR3 sequences. The specimen sequenced was blood T cells: a sorted CD56 or NKG2C T cell subset, CD4+ or CD8+ T cells, or bulk PBMC T cells (not recorded which). The receptors come from a woman between 18 and 75 years old in good health.

The CDR3 is CASGKQGNSNQPQHF. V usage is TRBV10-2 and J usage is TRBJ1-5; TCRdb outputs TRBD1, but without DNA this stays unchecked. This CDR3 contains 15 residues. Germline V gives CDR1 WSHSY, CDR2 SAAADI.

J is TRBJ2-7 and V is TRBV18; TCRdb's D call, TRBD1, is unchecked because there is no DNA. Germline CDR1 KGHSH, CDR2 LQKENI. The CDR3 runs to 17 residues. The CDR3 here is CASSPPVGGRGSYEQYF.

The chain links TRBV15 to TRBJ2-7; the TCRdb D gene call, TRBD2, has no DNA to confirm it. This CDR3 spans 16 amino acids. Looked up from germline, CDR1 is LNHNV and CDR2 is YYDKDF (reference sequence). This CDR3 is CATSREYSGTNYEQYF.

The V call is TRBV12-2, the J call TRBJ1-4; TCRdb's assignment of TRBD1 cannot be checked, as there is no DNA. TRBV12-2 is a pseudogene locus. The CDR3 spans 15 residues. CDR3 sequence reads: CASRGRDRATEKLFF.

The rearrangement links TRBV20-1 to TRBJ1-1. In germline, CDR1 is DFQATT, CDR2 SNEGSKA (reference sequence). This CDR3 has 14 residues. The CDR3 loop reads CSALLGGVNTEAFF.

V and J are TRBV9 and TRBJ1-1. There are 13 residues in the CDR3. Germline lookup yields CDR1 SGDLS and CDR2 YYNGEE. CDR3 in amino acids: CASSVGKGTEAFF.

The rearrangement links TRBV12-3 or TRBV12-4 to TRBJ1-1; TCRdb selects TRBD1, and the lack of DNA leaves this call unchecked. The CDR3 consists of 12 residues. The chain's CDR3 is CASSPGFAEAFF.

This chain connects TRBV27 to TRBJ2-3. CDR3 length: 14 amino acids. Germline loops: CDR1 MNHEY, CDR2 SMNVEV (reference sequence). The CDR3 reads CASSLARGTDTQYF.

V and J are TRBV12-5 and TRBJ1-1; the D call from TCRdb, TRBD1, cannot be confirmed without DNA. The CDR3 sequence is 17 residues long. Germline CDR1 and CDR2: LGHNT and FRNRAP. Here the CDR3 reads CASGSPHGGFMNTEAFF.

The chain uses TRBV7-2 and TRBJ1-6; lacking DNA, the TRBD1 call made by TCRdb goes unchecked. The CDR3 loop spans 15 amino acids. In germline, CDR1 is SGHTA, CDR2 FQGNSA. The CDR3 region is CASSLVGQPNSPLHF. The whole variable domain, remainder taken from reference TRBV7-2 and TRBJ1-6, is GAGVSQSPSNKVTEKGKDVELRCDPISGHTALYWYRQSLGQGLEFLIYFQGNSAPDKSGLPSDRFSAERTGGSVSTLTIQRTQQEDSAVYLCASSLVGQPNSPLHFGNGTRLTVT.

The rearrangement links TRBV27 to TRBJ2-1; the D call from TCRdb, TRBD1, cannot be confirmed without DNA. Germline V CDR1 and CDR2: MNHEY, SMNVEV (reference sequence). The CDR3 sequence is 14 residues long. The chain's CDR3 is CASSRDREYNEQFF.

The rearrangement joins TRBV4-3 to TRBJ1-3; TCRdb's D call of TRBD1 is untestable without DNA. The V gene's germline CDR1 is LGHNA and CDR2 YSLEER. The CDR3 loop spans 19 amino acids. CDR3 region: CASSQRLRTGGPPGNTIYF.

This chain uses TRBV29-1 with TRBJ2-2; the D gene TCRdb calls, TRBD1, cannot be checked with no DNA. The V gene's germline CDR1 is SQVTM and CDR2 ANQGSEA. The CDR3 length is 14 residues. CDR3 in amino acids: CSVERTQGTGELFF.

The rearrangement joins TRBV29-1 to TRBJ2-5; TCRdb's D call of TRBD1 is untestable without DNA. CDR1 is SQVTM and CDR2 is ANQGSEA in the germline V gene. This CDR3 is built from 12 residues. The chain's CDR3 is CSGQGGEETQYF.

This chain links TRBV19 with TRBJ1-5; the D call of TRBD1 rests on TCRdb alone, since no DNA is present to check it. This CDR3 region has 16 residues. Germline CDR1 LNHDA, CDR2 SQIVND (reference sequence). The CDR3 here is CASSRLGVYSNQPQHF.

This chain uses TRBV5-1 with TRBJ1-3. The CDR3 spans 15 residues. Germline loops: CDR1 SGHRS, CDR2 YFSETQ. CDR3 loop: CASSWEQGSGNTIYF.

This chain joins TRBV11-2 and TRBJ1-1; TCRdb designates TRBD1, a call that cannot be tested without DNA. The germline V gene encodes CDR1 SGHAT and CDR2 FQNNGV. CDR3 length: 13 residues. The CDR3 reads CASSLGWSQGSFF. The full variable domain, its missing parts supplied by reference TRBV11-2 and TRBJ1-1, is EAGVAQSPRYKIIEKRQSVAFWCNPISGHATLYWYQQILGQGPKLLIQFQNNGVVDDSQLPKDRFSAERLKGVDSTLKIQPAKLEDSAVYLCASSLGWSQGSFFGQGTRLTVV.

The gene calls are TRBV7-2 and TRBJ1-2. The germline CDR1 and CDR2 sequences are SGHTA and FQGNSA. The CDR3 covers 12 residues. This CDR3 is CASSWRDRGYTF.

The chain recombines TRBV18 with TRBJ2-1; TCRdb indicates TRBD2, and absent DNA this call remains unverified. The length of the CDR3 is 15 residues. Germline V gene data show CDR1 as KGHSH and CDR2 as LQKENI. This CDR3 reads CASSPASSSYNEQFF.

The chain carries TRBV5-1 and TRBJ2-5; TCRdb selects TRBD1, and the lack of DNA leaves this call unchecked. This CDR3 has 13 amino acids. Germline V lookup: CDR1 SGHRS, CDR2 YFSETQ. This CDR3 is CASSLGGAETQYF.